This TCR beta chain was found in a study of blood T cell repertoires in COVID-19. The authors' processing: Estimated nucleated cell counts came from reference gene primer amplification. The assay was immunoSEQ multiplex PCR, and TCRdb's table has in-frame clones only and misses some. That table furnishes V, J and clone size, whereas the DNA furnished D and trimming. The sample consists of hundreds of thousands of clones, around nine tenths of them appearing once. Germline V gives CDR1 LGHNA, CDR2 YSLEER. This CDR3 spans 15 amino acids. Trimming removed 0 bases at V and 0 bases at J, with 8 bases between.

The TCR sequence derives from a man aged 65-85 years with acute or convalescent COVID-19. The sample consisted of peripheral blood. The chain joins TRBV4-3 to TRBJ1-2; unclear D gene. CDR3 protein: CASSQEFPSNYGYTF. Here the CDR3 DNA reads TGCGCCAGCAGCCAAGAATTTCCATCTAACTATGGCTACACCTTC.